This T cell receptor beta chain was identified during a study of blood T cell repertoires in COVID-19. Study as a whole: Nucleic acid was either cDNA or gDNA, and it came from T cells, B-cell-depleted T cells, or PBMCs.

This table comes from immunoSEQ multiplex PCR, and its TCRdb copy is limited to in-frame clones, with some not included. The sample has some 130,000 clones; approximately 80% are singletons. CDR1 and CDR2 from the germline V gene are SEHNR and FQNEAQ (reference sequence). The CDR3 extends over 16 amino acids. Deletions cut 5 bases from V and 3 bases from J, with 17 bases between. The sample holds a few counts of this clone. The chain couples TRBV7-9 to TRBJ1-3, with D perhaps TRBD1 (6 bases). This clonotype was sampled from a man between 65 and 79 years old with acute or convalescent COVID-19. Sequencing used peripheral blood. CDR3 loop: CASSASGTNFGNTIYF. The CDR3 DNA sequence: TGTGCCAGCAGCGCCTCAGGGACAAATTTTGGAAACACCATATATTTT.